One sample yielded the 27 T cell receptor beta chains listed below, sequenced in a study of blood T cell repertoires in COVID-19. Assay used: immunoSEQ multiplex PCR; TCRdb lists only in-frame clones, some missing. The sample shows about 240,000 clones, roughly 87% of them seen only once. Material: peripheral blood. The receptor source for this set is a man in his fifties or sixties who had recovered from COVID-19.

The chain uses TRBV9 and TRBJ2-7; TRBD1 matches at 11 bases. Losses at the gene ends were 5 bases for V and 0 bases for J; bases not matched to a gene: 13. The CDR3 length is 18 residues. Germline V gives CDR1 SGDLS, CDR2 YYNGEE. The CDR3 nucleotides are TGTGCCAGCAGGTCCGGGACAGGGGGGCGACGAAGCTCCTACGAGCAGTACGTC. This sequence encodes CASRSGTGGRRSSYEQYV.

This chain joins TRBV3-1 (or the pseudogene TRBV3-2) and TRBJ1-1; 12 bases agree with TRBD1. V trimming: 4 bases; J trimming: 5 bases; junction bases outside the gene matches: 11. Germline CDR1 LGHDT, CDR2 YNNKEL (reference sequence). The CDR3 has 17 amino acids. The CDR3 sequence: CASSPRWGQGARTEAFF. The CDR3 DNA reads TGTGCCAGCAGCCCACGATGGGGACAGGGGGCGAGGACTGAAGCTTTCTTT.

The rearrangement joins TRBV9 to TRBJ1-5, with 8 bases that match TRBD1. Unmatched junction bases numbered 9, after V lost 3 bases and J lost 7 bases. Per germline, CDR1 SGDLS and CDR2 YYNGEE. The CDR3 loop spans 15 amino acids. The CDR3 bases are TGTGCCAGCAGCGCCGGACAGGGTTTGGGGCAGCCCCAGCATTTT. This sequence encodes CASSAGQGLGQPQHF.

This clone has ten or more counts. J is TRBJ1-1 and V is TRBV19; the D gene is possibly TRBD1 (6 bases). The CDR3 sequence is 15 residues long. V was pared by 1 base and J by 0 bases, with 9 bases between. In germline, CDR1 is LNHDA, CDR2 SQIVND (reference sequence). The CDR3 loop is CASSIVTGMNTEAFF. CDR3 coding DNA: TGTGCCAGTAGTATAGTGACAGGTATGAACACTGAAGCTTTCTTT.

The chain links TRBV5-1 to TRBJ2-5; 7 nucleotides match TRBD1. Looked up from germline, CDR1 is SGHRS and CDR2 is YFSETQ. With V trimmed by 3 bases and J by 2 bases, 4 bases remained unmatched. This CDR3 has 14 residues. DNA for the CDR3: TGCGCCAGCAGCTGGGACAGCCAACAAGAGACCCAGTACTTC. It codes for CASSWDSQQETQYF.

This clone was observed a single time. The chain has TRBV7-9 and TRBJ1-6; D is possibly TRBD1 (5 bases). The CDR3 runs to 14 residues. V was shortened by 3 bases and J by 9 bases, with 12 bases between the two germline ends. The germline CDR1 and CDR2 sequences are SEHNR and FQNEAQ (reference sequence). The CDR3 protein is CASSLSRDGSPLHF. The CDR3 DNA follows: TGTGCCAGCAGCTTGTCGCGGGACGGTTCACCCCTCCACTTT.

The chain recombines TRBV28 with TRBJ2-7, with 7 nucleotides matching TRBD2. Germline values: CDR1 MDHEN, CDR2 SYDVKM. The CDR3 is 15 residues long. The junction had 7 bases not matched to a gene; V was cut back by 2 bases and J by 3 bases. CDR3 nucleotides: TGTGCCAGCAGTTTACCCTCCCGGGGGGTCTACGAGCAGTACTTC. Encoded protein: CASSLPSRGVYEQYF.

This chain uses TRBV9 with TRBJ2-2, with 9 bases matching TRBD1. This CDR3 region has 15 residues. J lost 4 bases, V lost 1 base, and 2 bases had no gene match. The germline CDR1 and CDR2 sequences are SGDLS and YYNGEE. The CDR3 reads CASSVSTGGTGELFF. The CDR3 DNA is TGTGCCAGCAGCGTATCGACAGGGGGCACCGGGGAGCTGTTTTTT.

This clone was detected only a few times. The rearrangement links TRBV7-8 to TRBJ2-1, with D tentatively TRBD1 (5 bases). The CDR3 covers 14 residues. The V gene's germline CDR1 is SGHVS and CDR2 FQNEAQ. Trimming cost V 8 bases and J 4 bases, with 15 bases left between them. CDR3 region: CASRRQILYNEQFF. The CDR3 DNA reads as TGTGCCAGCCGTAGACAGATACTATACAATGAGCAGTTCTTC.

A single count supports this clone. The rearrangement joins TRBV3-1 (or the pseudogene TRBV3-2) to TRBJ2-3, with D perhaps TRBD2 (6 bases). V lost 3 bases and J lost 0, with 10 bases in between. CDR1 and CDR2 from the germline V gene are LGHDT and YNNKEL (reference sequence). The CDR3 sequence is 15 residues long. The CDR3 nucleotides read TGTGCCAGCAGCCAGGGACTCCATAGCACAGATACGCAGTATTTT. Translating gives CASSQGLHSTDTQYF.

The V gene is TRBV5-6, the J gene TRBJ2-5, with 8 bases that match TRBD1. Germline V gene data show CDR1 as SGHDT and CDR2 as YYEEEE. The CDR3 runs 15 residues. V lost 4 bases, J lost 7 bases, and 12 bases stayed unmatched. CDR3 bases: TGTGCCAGCAGCACCGGGACAGGATTCTATGGGACCCAGTACTTC. The encoded protein is CASSTGTGFYGTQYF.

The chain recombines TRBV7-8 with TRBJ2-4; tentative D call: TRBD2 (5 bases). V was pared by 5 bases and J by 8 bases, with 10 bases between. This CDR3 is built from 12 residues. Germline CDR1 and CDR2: SGHVS and FQNEAQ. The CDR3 sequence: CASSGLRDIQYF. In nucleotides, the CDR3 is TGTGCCAGCAGCGGATTGAGGGACATTCAGTACTTC.

V gene TRBV18 combines with J gene TRBJ2-7; TRBD1 aligns across 9 bases. The CDR3 loop spans 14 amino acids. Per germline, CDR1 KGHSH and CDR2 LQKENI. V lost 3 bases and J lost 3; bases outside the gene matches: 3. CDR3 amino acids: CASSPGQGNYEQYF. CDR3 coding DNA: TGTGCCAGCTCACCGGGACAGGGTAACTACGAGCAGTACTTC.

The gene calls are TRBV19 and TRBJ1-5, with 8 bases matching TRBD1. Germline assignment: CDR1 LNHDA and CDR2 SQIVND (reference sequence). V gave up 2 bases and J gave up 6 bases; unmatched junction bases: 3. This CDR3 is 14 amino acids long. The CDR3 region has the DNA TGTGCCAGTAGTATACCAGGGGGCGGTCAGCCCCAGCATTTT. It translates to CASSIPGGGQPQHF.

The J gene is TRBJ2-1, the V gene TRBV11-3, with 7 bases fitting TRBD2. The V gene's germline CDR1 is SGHNT and CDR2 YENEEA. Unmatched junction bases numbered 1, after V lost 2 bases and J lost 0 bases. This CDR3 is built from 15 residues. CDR3 nucleotide sequence: TGTGCCAGCAGCTTATCTAGCGGCTCCTACAATGAGCAGTTCTTC. Amino acid sequence: CASSLSSGSYNEQFF. The full variable domain, with the rest looked up from reference TRBV11-3 and TRBJ2-1, is EAGVVQSPRYKIIEKKQPVAFWCNPISGHNTLYWYLQNLGQGPELLIRYENEEAVDDSQLPKDRFSAERLKGVDSTLKIQPAELGDSAVYLCASSLSSGSYNEQFFGPGTRLTVL.

The V and J genes are TRBV2 and TRBJ2-2, with a tentative D call TRBD2 (5 bases). Trimming shortened V by 11 bases and J by 3 bases, and 16 bases separated the two germline ends. This CDR3 comprises 14 residues. Germline V lookup: CDR1 SNHLY, CDR2 FYNNEI. For the CDR3, the DNA is TGTGCCCACCCGTCCGGGGATCACACCGGGGAGCTGTTTTTT. It is translated as CAHPSGDHTGELFF.

V usage is TRBV19 and J usage is TRBJ1-1; tentative D call: TRBD1 (6 bases). Between the trimmed V and J ends, which lost 6 bases and 4 bases, there was a span of 12 bases. The CDR3 runs to 13 residues. CDR1 and CDR2 from the germline V gene are LNHDA and SQIVND (reference sequence). This CDR3 reads CASRKTGITEAFF. The CDR3 DNA is TGTGCCAGTAGAAAAACAGGGATCACTGAAGCTTTCTTT.

The chain couples TRBV7-2 to TRBJ2-7; a weak D match, TRBD1 (5 bases). CDR1 is SGHTA and CDR2 is FQGNSA in the germline V gene. This CDR3 comprises 14 residues. V gave up 1 base and J gave up 5 bases, with 12 bases separating them. CDR3 bases: TGTGCCAGCAGCTTAGTGTCTCAGGGAAACGAGCAGTACGTC. Translating gives CASSLVSQGNEQYV.

The chain carries TRBV19 and TRBJ1-1; D is perhaps TRBD1 (6 bases). Trimming pared 2 bases from V and 7 bases from J, leaving 14 bases between. CDR1 LNHDA and CDR2 SQIVND come from the germline V gene (reference sequence). The CDR3 extends over 14 amino acids. CDR3 coding DNA: TGTGCCAGTAGTATATTGTACAGGGAAAGTGAAGCTTTCTTT. Translated: CASSILYRESEAFF.

This rearrangement joins TRBV11-2 to TRBJ2-7; D is perhaps TRBD1 (6 bases). Germline-derived CDR1 and CDR2 are SGHAT and FQNNGV. V was cut by 5 bases and J by 1 base, with 15 bases left in between. This CDR3 has 15 residues. CDR3 sequence reads: CASSRQDGGSYEQYF. CDR3 DNA sequence: TGTGCCAGCAGCCGACAGGATGGTGGGTCCTACGAGCAGTACTTC. Full variable domain (remainder filled in from reference TRBV11-2 and TRBJ2-7): EAGVAQSPRYKIIEKRQSVAFWCNPISGHATLYWYQQILGQGPKLLIQFQNNGVVDDSQLPKDRFSAERLKGVDSTLKIQPAKLEDSAVYLCASSRQDGGSYEQYFGPGTRLTVT.

The chain joins TRBV9 to TRBJ2-5, with D perhaps matching TRBD1 (6 bases). Germline-derived CDR1 and CDR2 are SGDLS and YYNGEE. Deletions cut 3 bases from V and 2 bases from J, with 14 bases between. The CDR3 extends over 15 amino acids. This CDR3 is CASSETLQGQETQYF. CDR3 nucleotides: TGTGCCAGCAGCGAAACTTTACAGGGTCAAGAGACCCAGTACTTC.

The V gene is TRBV28, the J gene TRBJ1-4, with TRBD1 as a possible D gene (6 bases). CDR1 and CDR2 from the germline V gene are MDHEN and SYDVKM. Between the trimmed V and J ends, which lost 5 bases and 0 bases, there was a span of 10 bases. The CDR3 runs to 15 residues. The CDR3 coding sequence is TGTGCCAGCAGTCTTCGGACAGCAACTAATGAAAAACTGTTTTTT. This sequence encodes CASSLRTATNEKLFF.

The V call is TRBV5-5, the J call TRBJ2-7, with D hard to call. This CDR3 comprises 11 residues. The germline gives CDR1 SGHKS, CDR2 YYEKEE (reference sequence). V lost 2 bases and J lost 2, with 2 bases in between. In DNA form, the CDR3 reads TGTGCCAGCAGCTTCGCCTACGAGCAGTACTTC. Its translation: CASSFAYEQYF.

The gene calls are TRBV11-2 and TRBJ2-3, with TRBD2 as a possible D gene (6 bases). Germline CDR1 SGHAT, CDR2 FQNNGV. CDR3 length: 14 amino acids. Trimming stripped 6 bases from V and 6 bases from J, with 16 bases between. The DNA of the CDR3 is TGTGCCAGCAGACCACTAGCAGCCCCCGATACGCAGTATTTT. Translation: CASRPLAAPDTQYF.

The chain uses TRBV5-1 and TRBJ2-2; D is perhaps TRBD1 (5 bases). The CDR3 contains 16 residues. Germline V gene sequence: CDR1 SGHRS, CDR2 YFSETQ. V was pared by 0 bases and J by 3 bases, with 12 bases between. CDR3: CASSLEGAPHTGELFF. CDR3 sequence (DNA): TGCGCCAGCAGCTTGGAAGGGGCCCCACACACCGGGGAGCTGTTTTTT.

V and J are TRBV5-4 and TRBJ1-1; D gene unclear. Germline CDR1 SGHNT, CDR2 YYREEE (reference sequence). V dropped 1 base and J dropped 4 bases, with 20 bases sitting between them. There are 17 residues in the CDR3. CDR3 bases: TGTGCCAGCAGCTTGAAGGCGGCCAGTATGTCGGGCACTGAAGCTTTCTTT. This codes for CASSLKAASMSGTEAFF.

The chain uses TRBV4-1 and TRBJ1-1; no reliable D call. Germline CDR1 reads MGHRA; CDR2 reads YSYEKL. This CDR3 has 13 amino acids. Trimming took off 0 bases at V and 8 bases at J, with 10 bases between the two ends. For the CDR3, the DNA is TGCGCCAGCAGCCAAGAACTGCTGGGCGAAGCTTTCTTT. It translates to CASSQELLGEAFF.